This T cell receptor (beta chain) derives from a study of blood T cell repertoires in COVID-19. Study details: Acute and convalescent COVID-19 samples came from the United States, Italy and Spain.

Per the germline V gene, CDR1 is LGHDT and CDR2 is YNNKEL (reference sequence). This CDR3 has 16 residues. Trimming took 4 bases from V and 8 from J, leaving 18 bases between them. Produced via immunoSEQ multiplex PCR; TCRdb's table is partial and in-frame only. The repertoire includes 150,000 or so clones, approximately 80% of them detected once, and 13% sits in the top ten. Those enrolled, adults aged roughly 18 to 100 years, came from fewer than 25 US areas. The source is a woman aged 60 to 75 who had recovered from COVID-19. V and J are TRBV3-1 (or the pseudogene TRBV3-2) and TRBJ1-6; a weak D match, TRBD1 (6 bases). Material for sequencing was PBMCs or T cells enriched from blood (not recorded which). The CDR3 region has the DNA TGTGCCAGCAGCCCTTTTGTGGGACAAGAGGATTCACCCCTCCACTTT. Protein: CASSPFVGQEDSPLHF.